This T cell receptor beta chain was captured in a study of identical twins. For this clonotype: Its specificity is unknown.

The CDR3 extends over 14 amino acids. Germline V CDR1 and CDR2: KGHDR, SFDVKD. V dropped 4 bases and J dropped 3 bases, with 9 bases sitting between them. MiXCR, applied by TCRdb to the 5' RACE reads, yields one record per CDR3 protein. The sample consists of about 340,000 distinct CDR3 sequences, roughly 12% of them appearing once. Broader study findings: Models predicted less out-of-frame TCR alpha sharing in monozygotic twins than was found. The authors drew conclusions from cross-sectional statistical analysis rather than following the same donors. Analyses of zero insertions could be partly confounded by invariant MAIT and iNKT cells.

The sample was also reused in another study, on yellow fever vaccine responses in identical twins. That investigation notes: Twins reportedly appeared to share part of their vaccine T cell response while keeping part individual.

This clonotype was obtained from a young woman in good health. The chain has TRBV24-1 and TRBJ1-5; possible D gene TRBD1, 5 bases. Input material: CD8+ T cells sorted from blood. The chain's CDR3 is CATSDGGLNQPQHF. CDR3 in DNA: TGTGCCACCAGTGACGGGGGTCTCAATCAGCCCCAGCATTTT.